The next 21 T cell receptor beta chains were all read from a single sample in a study of CD39 and CD103 CD8 tumor-infiltrating T cells. Method: immunoSEQ multiplex PCR; TCRdb's copy keeps in-frame clones and lacks some. Seen here are some 610 clones, approximately 68% observed once, and the top ten hold approximately 29%. The sequenced sample was CD39- CD103+ CD8+ T cells sorted from the tumor. Subset meaning: CD103+CD39- single-positive CD45RA- CD8 T cells. These receptors were taken from a human donor with ovarian cancer.

The V and J genes are TRBV15 and TRBJ2-1, with D possibly matching TRBD2 (6 bases). CDR1 LNHNV and CDR2 YYDKDF come from the germline V gene (reference sequence). This CDR3 spans 15 amino acids. Trimming took off 0 bases at V and 4 bases at J, with 10 bases between the two ends. CDR3 sequence: CATSRDPGLYNEQFF. The CDR3 nucleotides read TGTGCCACCAGCAGAGACCCGGGACTTTACAATGAGCAGTTCTTC.

The gene calls are TRBV19 and TRBJ1-5; D uncertain. The CDR3 covers 16 residues. Germline-derived CDR1 and CDR2 are LNHDA and SQIVND (reference sequence). Between the trimmed V and J ends, which lost 4 bases and 3 bases, there was a span of 16 bases. The CDR3 DNA follows: TGTGCCAGTAGTAGTCATCCCACCGAGGCCAATCAGCCCCAGCATTTT. It specifies CASSSHPTEANQPQHF.

This chain links TRBV6-4 with TRBJ2-1, with 8 bases fitting TRBD2. This CDR3 contains 15 residues. CDR1 is MRHNA, CDR2 SNTAGT, per germline. Losses at the gene ends were 3 bases for V and 4 bases for J; bases not matched to a gene: 5. In nucleotides, the CDR3 is TGTGCCAGCAGTGAATCAGCGGGAGCGTACAATGAGCAGTTCTTC. The encoded protein is CASSESAGAYNEQFF.

This clone was seen only once. The chain uses TRBV5-5 and TRBJ1-2, with D tentatively TRBD1 (5 bases). CDR3 length: 15 amino acids. The germline CDR1 and CDR2 sequences are SGHKS and YYEKEE (reference sequence). Trimming stripped 2 bases from V and 1 base from J, with 12 bases between. The DNA of the CDR3 is TGTGCCAGCAGCTTTGAAGGGGCGGGTAACTATGGCTACACCTTC. This codes for CASSFEGAGNYGYTF.

The chain uses TRBV7-8 and TRBJ2-3; D unclear. Trimming pared 6 bases from V and 1 base from J, leaving 5 bases between. Germline V gene sequence: CDR1 SGHVS, CDR2 FQNEAQ. The CDR3 consists of 12 residues. The CDR3 here is CASRIGTDTQYF. The DNA for the CDR3 is TGTGCCAGCAGGATTGGCACAGATACGCAGTATTTT. Supplemented by reference TRBV7-8 and TRBJ2-3, the full variable domain reads GAGVSQSPRYKVAKRGQDVALRCDPISGHVSLFWYQQALGQGPEFLTYFQNEAQLDKSGLPSDRFFAERPEGSVSTLKIQRTQQEDSAVYLCASRIGTDTQYFGPGTRLTVL.

V gene TRBV7-9 combines with J gene TRBJ2-1, with D perhaps assigned TRBD1 or TRBD2 (5 bases each). V lost 3 bases and J lost 10, with 19 bases in between. CDR1 and CDR2 (germline): SEHNR, FQNEAQ (reference sequence). CDR3 size: 15 residues. CDR3 sequence: CASSLGLAVAEEQFF. CDR3 DNA: TGTGCCAGCAGCTTGGGGCTAGCTGTCGCTGAAGAGCAGTTCTTC.

The CDR3 is CASSFSTGELFF. In DNA, the CDR3 is TGTGCCAGCAGCTTTAGCACCGGGGAGCTGTTTTTT. The gene calls are TRBV11-1 and TRBJ2-2; no reliable D call. The CDR3 spans 12 residues. The V and J ends lost 3 bases and 4 bases respectively, with 3 bases between them. Looked up from germline, CDR1 is SGHAT and CDR2 is FQDESV (reference sequence). The full variable domain, with the rest looked up from reference TRBV11-1 and TRBJ2-2, is EAEVAQSPRYKITEKSQAVAFWCDPISGHATLYWYRQILGQGPELLVQFQDESVVDDSQLPKDRFSAERLKGVDSTLKIQPAELGDSAMYLCASSFSTGELFFGEGSRLTVL.

V and J are TRBV5-1 and TRBJ2-1; D is tentatively TRBD1 or TRBD2 (5 bases each). Trimming left V 3 bases short and J 7 bases short, with 14 bases between. Germline V gene sequence: CDR1 SGHRS, CDR2 YFSETQ. The CDR3 totals 14 residues. The DNA of the CDR3 is TGCGCCAGCAGCTCTTTTCCGGGGACGAATGAGCAGTTCTTC. Translating it yields CASSSFPGTNEQFF.

This clone was seen once. The chain joins TRBV28 to TRBJ2-1, with 7 bases identical to TRBD2. This CDR3 has 16 residues. Trimming cost V 6 bases and J 2 bases; bases outside gene matches: 10. Germline V gives CDR1 MDHEN, CDR2 SYDVKM. Here the CDR3 DNA reads TGTGCCAGCAGAGGCGGGAGTCTGGAAACCTACAATGAGCAGTTCTTC. It translates to CASRGGSLETYNEQFF.

Here the CDR3 DNA reads TGTGCCGTCCAGGGGACTAGAGAGACCCAGTACTTC. Protein sequence: CAVQGTRETQYF. The V call is TRBV2, the J call TRBJ2-5; TRBD2 aligns across 8 bases. Per germline, CDR1 SNHLY and CDR2 FYNNEI. The length of the CDR3 is 12 residues. Trimming removed 11 bases from V and 4 bases from J; junction bases left unmatched: 6.

The gene calls are TRBV9 and TRBJ2-1; perhaps TRBD2 as D (5 bases). CDR3 size: 14 residues. The germline V gene encodes CDR1 SGDLS and CDR2 YYNGEE. V shed 3 bases and J shed 3 bases, with 10 bases lying between them. CDR3 sequence: CASSGSAGYNEQFF. The CDR3 coding sequence is TGTGCCAGCAGCGGCTCGGCGGGCTACAATGAGCAGTTCTTC.

CDR3 residues: CASSHGTVYEQYF. Written as DNA, the CDR3 is TGTGCCAGCAGCCACGGGACAGTTTACGAGCAGTACTTC. This chain joins TRBV11-1 and TRBJ2-7, with 7 bases identical to TRBD1. The trim removed 5 bases at V and 4 bases at J, leaving 5 bases unmatched. Germline V gives CDR1 SGHAT, CDR2 FQDESV (reference sequence). The CDR3 contains 13 residues.

V and J are TRBV28 and TRBJ1-4, with D uncertain. CDR3 length equals 19 residues. V was pared by 3 bases and J by 1 base, with 21 bases between. In germline, CDR1 is MDHEN, CDR2 SYDVKM. The CDR3 DNA reads as TGTGCCAGCAGTTTGGACTTTACGAACTCCCATATAACTAATGAAAAACTGTTTTTT. It is translated as CASSLDFTNSHITNEKLFF.

The chain uses TRBV5-1 and TRBJ2-7; D not resolved. Germline loops: CDR1 SGHRS, CDR2 YFSETQ. This CDR3 comprises 14 residues. With 0 bases removed from V and 0 bases from J, the gap between germline ends came to 7 bases. DNA for the CDR3: TGCGCCAGCAGCTTGGGTGGGTTCTCCTACGAGCAGTACTTC. This sequence encodes CASSLGGFSYEQYF.

The chain employs TRBV18 and TRBJ2-1; D is undetermined. The CDR3 has 15 amino acids. Germline assignment: CDR1 KGHSH and CDR2 LQKENI. V was trimmed by 7 bases and J by 6 bases, leaving 19 bases between them. CDR3 in amino acids: CASYPVDSKSNEQFF. The CDR3 DNA follows: TGTGCCAGCTATCCAGTGGATAGTAAGTCCAATGAGCAGTTCTTC.

This chain links TRBV4-2 with TRBJ2-7; 8 bases are shared with TRBD1. The V gene's germline CDR1 is LGHNA and CDR2 YNFKEQ. The CDR3 is 17 residues long. V lost 4 bases and J lost 3; bases outside the gene matches: 14. CDR3 sequence: CASSPPMGQGAHYEQYF. The CDR3 region has the DNA TGTGCCAGCAGCCCCCCTATGGGCCAGGGGGCACACTACGAGCAGTACTTC.

The chain is built from TRBV28 and TRBJ1-5; perhaps TRBD1 as D (6 bases). With 6 bases removed from V and 0 bases from J, the gap between germline ends came to 18 bases. Germline V gene sequence: CDR1 MDHEN, CDR2 SYDVKM. The CDR3 covers 17 residues. CDR3 residues: CASRTLRGGVSNQPQHF. CDR3 sequence (DNA): TGTGCCAGCAGGACCTTAAGAGGGGGGGTTAGCAATCAGCCCCAGCATTTT.

CDR3 residues: CASSKDRGSAEAFF. The CDR3 DNA follows: TGTGCCAGCAGTAAAGACAGGGGTAGCGCTGAAGCTTTCTTT. The chain couples TRBV28 to TRBJ1-1; 8 bases map to TRBD1. The CDR3 runs 14 residues. The germline gives CDR1 MDHEN, CDR2 SYDVKM. V was pared by 5 bases and J by 6 bases, with 8 bases of the junction left unmatched.

The chain carries TRBV11-1 and TRBJ1-6, with TRBD1 matching 8 bases. V shed 5 bases and J 10 bases; nucleotides not matched to a gene: 10. CDR1 is SGHAT, CDR2 FQDESV, per germline (reference sequence). CDR3 length: 15 residues. CDR3 in DNA: TGTGCCAGCAGCGGACGGGACAGGCGGGAATCACCCCTCCACTTT. Translated, it gives CASSGRDRRESPLHF.

The chain uses TRBV7-8 and TRBJ2-7, with TRBD1 matching 8 bases. Germline lookup yields CDR1 SGHVS and CDR2 FQNEAQ. V trimming: 5 bases; J trimming: 2 bases; junction bases outside the gene matches: 8. This CDR3 is 15 amino acids long. As DNA, the CDR3 is TGTGCCAGCAGCCAAGGACAGGGTGCTACCTACGAGCAGTACTTC. It specifies CASSQGQGATYEQYF.

This clone was observed a few times. The V call is TRBV4-1, the J call TRBJ1-6, with TRBD1 matching 7 bases. Germline CDR1 MGHRA, CDR2 YSYEKL. With 4 bases clipped from V and 13 bases from J, the junction kept 10 bases outside the gene matches. CDR3 size: 14 residues. In nucleotides, the CDR3 is TGCGCCAGCAGCCCAAGGACAGGCGTAGGGCCCCTCCACTTT. Protein sequence: CASSPRTGVGPLHF.